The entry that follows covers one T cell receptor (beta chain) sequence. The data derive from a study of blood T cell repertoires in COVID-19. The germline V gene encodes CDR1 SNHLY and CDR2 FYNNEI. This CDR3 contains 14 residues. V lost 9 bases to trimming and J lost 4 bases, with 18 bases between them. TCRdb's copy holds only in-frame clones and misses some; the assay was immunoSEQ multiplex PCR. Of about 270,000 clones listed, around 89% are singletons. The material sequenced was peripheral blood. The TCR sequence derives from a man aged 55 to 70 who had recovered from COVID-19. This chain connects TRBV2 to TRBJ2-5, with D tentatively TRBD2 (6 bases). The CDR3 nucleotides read TGTGCCAGGGGGAGGCGCGGCCCCCCAGAGACCCAGTACTTC. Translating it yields CARGRRGPPETQYF.